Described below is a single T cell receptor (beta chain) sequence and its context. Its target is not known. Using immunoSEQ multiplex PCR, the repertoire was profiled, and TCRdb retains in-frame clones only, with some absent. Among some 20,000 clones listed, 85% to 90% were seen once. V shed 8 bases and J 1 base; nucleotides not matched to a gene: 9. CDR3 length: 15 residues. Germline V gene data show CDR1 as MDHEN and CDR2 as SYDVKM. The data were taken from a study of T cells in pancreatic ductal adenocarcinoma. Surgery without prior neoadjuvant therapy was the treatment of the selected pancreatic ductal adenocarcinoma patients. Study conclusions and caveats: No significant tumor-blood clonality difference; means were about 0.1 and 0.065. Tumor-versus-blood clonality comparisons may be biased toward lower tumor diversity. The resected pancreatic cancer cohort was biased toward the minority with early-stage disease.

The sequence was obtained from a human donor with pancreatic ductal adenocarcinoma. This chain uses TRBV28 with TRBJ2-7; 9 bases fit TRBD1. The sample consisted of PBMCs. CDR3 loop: CASGSQGARSYEQYF. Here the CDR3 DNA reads TGTGCCAGCGGCTCACAGGGGGCGCGTTCCTACGAGCAGTACTTC.